Detailed here is one T cell receptor (beta chain). Its antigen is unknown. The source of the sample is a study of cytomegalovirus exposure and HLA in healthy donors. Across the study: In an earlier analysis, around 120 million unique TCR beta sequences were found from approximately 170 million T cells. Study-wide results and limits: A later analysis, which compared TCR beta chains of equal frequency, found the HLA-associated ones more clonally expanded. HLA alleles showed associations with about 17,000 TCR beta sequences in a later analysis, at a 0.05 false discovery rate.

The CDR3 contains 16 residues. Germline-derived CDR1 and CDR2 are ENHRY and SYGVKD. The PCR used 60 Vbeta and 13 Jbeta primers. Clones were read by immunoSEQ multiplex PCR, and TCRdb kept only the in-frame ones, dropping some. The table includes approximately 160,000 clones, 65% to 85% detected once. The V and J genes are TRBV10-3 and TRBJ2-5; 9 bases agree with TRBD1. The DNA end lines up better with TRBJ2-7; the J call may be wrong. The sequence was collected from a woman in her thirties or forties in good health and CMV-seropositive. Sequenced: PBMCs. The CDR3 region is CAISENRDRASYEQYF. For the CDR3, the DNA is TGTGCCATCAGTGAAAACCGGGACAGGGCATCCTACGAGCAGTACTTC.